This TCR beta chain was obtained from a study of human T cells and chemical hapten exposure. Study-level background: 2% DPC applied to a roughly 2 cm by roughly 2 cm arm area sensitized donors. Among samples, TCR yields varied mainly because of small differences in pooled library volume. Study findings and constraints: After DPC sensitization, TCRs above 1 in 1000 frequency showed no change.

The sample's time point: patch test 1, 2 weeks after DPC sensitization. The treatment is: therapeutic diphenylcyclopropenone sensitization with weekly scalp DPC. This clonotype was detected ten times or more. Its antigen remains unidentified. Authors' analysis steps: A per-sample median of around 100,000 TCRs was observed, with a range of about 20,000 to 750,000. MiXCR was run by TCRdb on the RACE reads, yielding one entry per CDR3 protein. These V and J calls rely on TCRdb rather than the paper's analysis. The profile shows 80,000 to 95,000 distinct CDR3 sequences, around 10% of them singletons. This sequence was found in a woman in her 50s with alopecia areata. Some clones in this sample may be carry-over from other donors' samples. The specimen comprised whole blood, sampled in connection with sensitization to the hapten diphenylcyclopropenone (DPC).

The DNA for the CDR3 is TGTGCCAGCAGTTACCAGGACGGCTACGAGCAGTACTTC. It encodes CASSYQDGYEQYF. The chain has TRBV6-2 or TRBV6-3 and TRBJ2-7; D is ambiguous. There are 13 residues in the CDR3. The germline V and J ends were trimmed by 2 bases and 3 bases, with 8 bases remaining between them. Germline loops: CDR1 MNHEY, CDR2 SVGEGT.